This T cell receptor (beta chain) was sequenced in a study of T cells in localized non-small cell lung cancer. Study conclusions and caveats: Analysis by sequencing included only one tumor region, so heterogeneity remains possible. Compared with tumor, uninvolved adjacent lung displayed greater T cell clonality, ranking highest overall. Those with higher blood T cell density had longer overall survival. The appearance of a median approximately 60 of the top 100 tumor clones was seen in adjacent lung.

Germline V gene lookup returns CDR1 GTSNPN and CDR2 SVGIG (reference sequence). The CDR3 runs to 14 residues. Germline trimming cut 6 bases from V and 4 bases from J; bases unmatched to any gene: 5. This clone was detected once. Its antigen remains unidentified. Produced via immunoSEQ multiplex PCR; TCRdb's table is partial and in-frame only. The sample carries 20,000 to 30,000 clones, more than 65% recorded once. The chain carries TRBV30 and TRBJ2-2; 10 nucleotides agree with TRBD2. The source material was peripheral blood, sampled before any cancer treatment. This TCR derives from a man aged 40 to 69 with stage III squamous cell lung carcinoma. This chain's CDR3 is CACLAGVGTGELFF. CDR3 nucleotide sequence: TGTGCCTGTCTAGCGGGAGTAGGCACCGGGGAGCTGTTTTTT.